Each of the 4 T cell receptor beta chains below was sequenced from the same sample in a study of shared clonotypes between healthy human individuals. Libraries were prepared by immunoSEQ multiplex PCR; TCRdb keeps only in-frame clonotypes and omits some of them. The sample records under 1,900,000 clones, about 98.5% being singletons. The sequencing sample was made of naive CD4+ T cells sorted from blood. Noted subset: CD45RA+ positively selected. These receptors were taken from a young man in good health.

V usage is TRBV11-2 and J usage is TRBJ2-1; D gene ambiguous. The CDR3 totals 13 residues. Trimming took 5 bases from V and 3 from J, leaving 8 bases between them. Germline CDR1 reads SGHAT; CDR2 reads FQNNGV. CDR3 sequence: CASSPGRYNEQFF. The DNA of the CDR3 is TGTGCCAGCAGCCCCGGACGCTACAATGAGCAGTTCTTC.

The rearrangement links TRBV5-1 to TRBJ2-7; 7 positions match TRBD1. V shed 2 bases and J 6 bases; nucleotides not matched to a gene: 8. The CDR3 contains 14 residues. From germline, CDR1 is SGHRS and CDR2 YFSETQ. CDR3 sequence reads: CASSLVDRTREQYF. In DNA form, the CDR3 reads TGCGCCAGCAGCTTAGTGGACAGGACGCGCGAGCAGTACTTC.

The chain uses TRBV5-6 and TRBJ1-5; unclear D gene. The CDR3 consists of 14 residues. Germline V gives CDR1 SGHDT, CDR2 YYEEEE. Trimming stripped 0 bases from V and 4 bases from J, with 8 bases between. The CDR3 DNA reads as TGTGCCAGCAGCTTGGACGGACTAAATCAGCCCCAGCATTTT. Translating gives CASSLDGLNQPQHF.

The chain uses TRBV5-1 and TRBJ1-2; D call uncertain. In germline, CDR1 is SGHRS, CDR2 YFSETQ. The V and J ends lost 0 bases and 8 bases respectively, with 8 bases between them. This CDR3 has 12 amino acids. The chain's CDR3 is CASSLGARGYTF. The DNA of the CDR3 is TGCGCCAGCAGCTTGGGGGCGAGGGGCTACACCTTC. Filled out from reference TRBV5-1 and TRBJ1-2, the complete variable domain reads KAGVTQTPRYLIKTRGQQVTLSCSPISGHRSVSWYQQTPGQGLQFLFEYFSETQRNKGNFPGRFSGRQFSNSRSEMNVSTLELGDSALYLCASSLGARGYTFGSGTRLTVV.